These 28 T cell receptor beta chains were sequenced from one sample in a study of T cells in Graves' hyperthyroidism and ophthalmopathy. Template material for amplifying TCR beta CDR3 regions consisted of RNA transcripts. HTBI primers drove first-round RT-PCR of the TCR CDR3. TCRdb passed the multiplex PCR reads through MiXCR, listing each CDR3 protein once. The table records hundreds of thousands of distinct CDR3 sequences, around 22% of them present only once. Sequences were obtained from blood. The origin of the receptors is a woman aged 30 to 39 with Graves' ophthalmopathy.

This clonotype was observed many times. The CDR3 region has the DNA TGTGCCACCCGACGTTGGGGTCGCGCTGAAGCTTTCTTT. Its protein is CATRRWGRAEAFF. This sequence joins TRBV18 and TRBJ1-1; D remains ambiguous. This CDR3 spans 13 amino acids. The V end lost 10 bases, the J end lost 6 bases, and 18 bases lay between the germline ends. In germline, CDR1 is KGHSH, CDR2 LQKENI.

There are a few counts of this clonotype. V and J are TRBV10-3 and TRBJ2-7; D uncertain. V shed 3 bases and J shed 0 bases, with 9 bases lying between them. Germline V gene data show CDR1 as ENHRY and CDR2 as SYGVKD. The CDR3 is 14 residues long. The CDR3 DNA is TGTGCCATCAGTGACGTTATGACCTCCTACGAGCAGTACTTC. This gives the protein CAISDVMTSYEQYF.

This clonotype came up many times. The chain uses TRBV20-1 and TRBJ2-7; the D is unclear. V was trimmed by 1 base and J by 2 bases, leaving 12 bases between them. CDR1 is DFQATT, CDR2 SNEGSKA, per germline (reference sequence). The CDR3 extends over 14 amino acids. The CDR3 loop is CSARGKAAPYEQYF. DNA of the CDR3: TGCAGTGCTAGAGGGAAGGCCGCGCCCTACGAGCAGTACTTC.

This clonotype was counted at least ten times. V usage is TRBV6-5 and J usage is TRBJ2-5; 11 bases fit TRBD2. The CDR3 spans 16 residues. The ends lost 8 bases at V and 2 bases at J; junction bases unmatched: 10. In germline, CDR1 is MNHEY, CDR2 SVGAGI. The CDR3 loop is CASEIGIAGGQETQYF. The CDR3 region has the DNA TGTGCCAGCGAAATAGGAATAGCGGGGGGGCAAGAGACCCAGTACTTC.

This clonotype appeared many times. CDR3 loop: CASSLGQLGGGTQYF. The CDR3 DNA follows: TGTGCCAGCAGTTTAGGGCAGCTCGGGGGAGGGACCCAGTACTTC. J is TRBJ2-5 and V is TRBV12-3 or TRBV12-4; weak D call: TRBD2 (6 bases). V was cut by 1 base and J by 7 bases, with 16 bases left in between. The CDR3 is 15 amino acids.

The V call is TRBV4-3, the J call TRBJ1-5; the D is unclear. Germline-derived CDR1 and CDR2 are LGHNA and YSLEER. The CDR3 consists of 14 residues. V was shortened by 0 bases and J by 3 bases, with 6 bases between the two germline ends. The CDR3 region has the DNA TGCGCCAGCAGCCAAGATAGGCACAATCAGCCCCAGCATTTT. Translating gives CASSQDRHNQPQHF.

This clonotype was observed a few times. The V call is TRBV3-1, the J call TRBJ2-7; D is unclear. V gave up 3 bases and J gave up 2 bases, with 5 bases separating them. Germline assignment: CDR1 LGHDT and CDR2 YNNKEL (reference sequence). The CDR3 is made up of 12 amino acids. Written as DNA, the CDR3 is TGTGCCAGCAGCCACCGGACCTACGAGCAGTACTTC. Translation: CASSHRTYEQYF.

A single count supports this clonotype. The rearrangement joins TRBV2 to TRBJ2-5; D is unclear. There are 13 residues in the CDR3. V lost 3 bases and J 2 bases, leaving 7 bases between the germline ends. The germline CDR1 and CDR2 sequences are SNHLY and FYNNEI. The CDR3 region is CASSDTDQETQYF. In DNA, the CDR3 is TGTGCCAGCAGTGATACAGATCAAGAGACCCAGTACTTC. Full variable domain (rest looked up from reference TRBV2 and TRBJ2-5): EPEVTQTPSHQVTQMGQEVILRCVPISNHLYFYWYRQILGQKVEFLVSFYNNEISEKSEIFDDQFSVERPDGSNFTLKIRSTKLEDSAMYFCASSDTDQETQYFGPGTRLLVL.

The chain couples TRBV2 to TRBJ1-5; D not resolved. Germline-derived CDR1 and CDR2 are SNHLY and FYNNEI. V was pared by 4 bases and J by 0 bases, with 7 bases between. This CDR3 spans 14 amino acids. CDR3 loop: CASSGAFSNQPQHF. The CDR3 nucleotides read TGTGCCAGCAGTGGAGCATTTAGCAATCAGCCCCAGCATTTT.

This clonotype was counted a few times. J is TRBJ1-2 and V is TRBV6-1; no definite D call. The CDR3 is 15 amino acids. Germline lookup yields CDR1 MNHNS and CDR2 SASEGT. Trimming stripped 0 bases from V and 5 bases from J, with 13 bases between. Here the CDR3 reads CASSEAGFLGYGYTF. For the CDR3, the DNA is TGTGCCAGCAGTGAAGCGGGCTTCTTGGGATATGGCTACACCTTC.

This clonotype was observed many times. The chain joins TRBV5-1 to TRBJ2-4; unclear D gene. The germline V gene has CDR1 SGHRS and CDR2 YFSETQ. The CDR3 covers 13 residues. V lost 5 bases, J lost 1 base, and 7 bases lay in between. The CDR3 sequence: CASSSLAKNIQYF. As DNA, the CDR3 is TGCGCCAGCAGTAGTTTGGCCAAAAACATTCAGTACTTC. The whole variable domain, remainder taken from reference TRBV5-1 and TRBJ2-4, is KAGVTQTPRYLIKTRGQQVTLSCSPISGHRSVSWYQQTPGQGLQFLFEYFSETQRNKGNFPGRFSGRQFSNSRSEMNVSTLELGDSALYLCASSSLAKNIQYFGAGTRLSVL.

Comment on this clonotype: One end of the junction does not line up with germline, which may come from a read error. The V gene is TRBV12-3 or TRBV12-4, the J gene TRBJ2-4; D might be TRBD2 (5 bases). The CDR3 runs 15 residues. In nucleotides, the CDR3 is TGTGCCAGCAGTTTGTCGGGGTTAGCCAAAAACATTAAGTACTTC. Protein: CASSLSGLAKNIKYF.

This clonotype was detected ten times or more. The chain combines TRBV6-2 or TRBV6-3 with TRBJ1-1; D gene uncertain. The germline V and J ends were trimmed by 0 bases and 5 bases, with 16 bases remaining between them. The germline V gene encodes CDR1 MNHEY and CDR2 SVGEGT. CDR3 length: 16 amino acids. The CDR3 here is CASSYSKLTGLTEAFF. The CDR3 bases are TGTGCCAGCAGTTACTCGAAGTTAACCGGTTTAACTGAAGCTTTCTTT.

This clonotype appeared many times. This chain joins TRBV2 and TRBJ2-5, with 10 nucleotides matching TRBD2. Unmatched junction bases numbered 11, after V lost 3 bases and J lost 1 base. The CDR3 covers 18 residues. CDR1 and CDR2 (germline): SNHLY, FYNNEI. CDR3 sequence (DNA): TGTGCCAGCAGTGAGGAAGGTAGCGGGGGGCCCCTCCAAGAGACCCAGTACTTC. As protein: CASSEEGSGGPLQETQYF. The variable domain in full, completed from reference TRBV2 and TRBJ2-5, reads EPEVTQTPSHQVTQMGQEVILRCVPISNHLYFYWYRQILGQKVEFLVSFYNNEISEKSEIFDDQFSVERPDGSNFTLKIRSTKLEDSAMYFCASSEEGSGGPLQETQYFGPGTRLLVL.

This clonotype was counted ten times or more. V and J are TRBV10-3 and TRBJ2-5, with a weak D call TRBD1 (5 bases). V was pared by 8 bases and J by 1 base, with 11 bases between. Per the germline V gene, CDR1 is ENHRY and CDR2 is SYGVKD. The CDR3 spans 13 residues. DNA of the CDR3: TGTGCCATCGGCTCTACAGGCCAAGAGACCCAGTACTTC. Protein sequence: CAIGSTGQETQYF.

This clonotype was observed many times. The J gene is TRBJ1-5, the V gene TRBV6-5; no clear D gene. CDR3 length equals 13 residues. Germline CDR1 MNHEY, CDR2 SVGAGI. Trimming left V 0 bases short and J 5 bases short, with 5 bases between. In DNA, the CDR3 is TGTGCCAGCAGTTACTCCCCGGATCAGCCCCAGCATTTT. Amino acids: CASSYSPDQPQHF.

This clonotype occurred many times. This chain joins TRBV10-3 and TRBJ2-2; D is unresolved. CDR3 length: 14 amino acids. Germline-derived CDR1 and CDR2 are ENHRY and SYGVKD. Trimming took 5 bases from V and 4 from J, leaving 11 bases between them. Here the CDR3 DNA reads TGTGCCATCAGTTCCACCGGAAGCACCGGGGAGCTGTTTTTT. It encodes CAISSTGSTGELFF.

The chain combines TRBV12-3 or TRBV12-4 with TRBJ1-1; tentatively, D is TRBD1 (6 bases). The CDR3 runs 13 residues. V lost 7 bases, J lost 2 bases, and 11 bases lay in between. The DNA for the CDR3 is TGTGCCAGCAAGCTACAGGGTAACACTGAAGCTTTCTTT. Translation: CASKLQGNTEAFF.

The chain is built from TRBV2 and TRBJ2-5; D gene ambiguous. CDR1 is SNHLY and CDR2 is FYNNEI in the germline V gene. CDR3 length: 14 residues. The V end was cut by 2 bases, the J end by 5 bases, with 12 bases between. The CDR3 nucleotides are TGTGCCAGCAGTGAAATAGGGCAACGGGAGACCCAGTACTTC. It is translated as CASSEIGQRETQYF.

This clonotype showed up just a few times. The chain employs TRBV4-2 and TRBJ2-4; TRBD2 aligns across 10 bases. The CDR3 is 18 residues long. V shed 0 bases and J 6 bases; nucleotides not matched to a gene: 11. Germline CDR1 is LGHNA and CDR2 is YNFKEQ. CDR3 region: CASSQDLERGGRGNIQYF. The CDR3 bases are TGTGCCAGCAGCCAAGATTTAGAGCGGGGGGGCCGTGGAAACATTCAGTACTTC.

Details on this clonotype: This may stem from a read error, because a much larger clone lies one nucleotide away. It is unclear where the CDR3 begins or ends on the DNA, so no DNA is shown, and the CDR3 is as TCRdb lists it. The chain carries TRBV29-1 and TRBJ1-3; the table's D call, TRBD1, has no DNA check behind it. From its first to its last residue, the CDR3 has 13 amino acids. In germline, CDR1 is SQVTM, CDR2 ANQGSEA. CDR3 in amino acids: CSVGWGTGNTICF.

This clonotype has more than one count but fewer than ten. The gene calls are TRBV4-1 and TRBJ1-5; 7 nucleotides agree with TRBD1. The length of the CDR3 is 15 residues. With V trimmed by 0 bases and J by 3 bases, 2 bases remained unmatched. Germline V CDR1 and CDR2: MGHRA, YSYEKL. CDR3 residues: CASSQEGTANQPQHF. The CDR3 DNA follows: TGCGCCAGCAGCCAAGAAGGGACAGCCAATCAGCCCCAGCATTTT.

At least ten counts were recorded for this clonotype. The gene calls are TRBV7-2 and TRBJ2-5; TRBD2 aligns across 8 bases. Germline CDR1 reads SGHTA; CDR2 reads FQGNSA. Unmatched junction bases numbered 11, after V lost 0 bases and J lost 5 bases. The CDR3 covers 17 residues. For the CDR3, the DNA is TGTGCCAGCAGCTTAGCTGTTACCGGGGGGGCAGATGAGACCCAGTACTTC. Amino acid sequence: CASSLAVTGGADETQYF.

Ten or more counts support this clonotype. The rearrangement links TRBV20-1 to TRBJ1-1; D is perhaps TRBD1 (6 bases). The CDR3 covers 12 residues. V was clipped by 2 bases and J by 5 bases, with 9 bases between them. Germline CDR1 is DFQATT and CDR2 is SNEGSKA (reference sequence). This CDR3 reads CSARRTETEAFF. CDR3 nucleotides: TGCAGTGCTAGAAGGACAGAAACTGAAGCTTTCTTT.

The gene calls are TRBV6-1 and TRBJ2-7, with D possibly TRBD1 on 5 matching bases. Germline CDR1 and CDR2: MNHNS and SASEGT. The CDR3 extends over 15 amino acids. The V and J ends lost 7 bases and 2 bases respectively, with 18 bases between them. In DNA form, the CDR3 reads TGTGCCAGCACCCTGATCGTGGGGCCGACCTACGAGCAGTACTTC. The encoded protein is CASTLIVGPTYEQYF.

V is TRBV20-1 and J is TRBJ1-1, with TRBD1 matching over 8 bases. CDR1 and CDR2 from the germline V gene are DFQATT and SNEGSKA (reference sequence). V dropped 4 bases and J dropped 0; count of bases not matched to a gene: 4. The CDR3 is 14 residues long. This chain's CDR3 is CSATWTGLNTEAFF. The CDR3 DNA sequence: TGCAGTGCTACTTGGACAGGGCTGAACACTGAAGCTTTCTTT.

Ten or more counts support this clonotype. CDR3: CASRTENSYEQYF. The CDR3 DNA sequence: TGTGCCAGCAGGACAGAAAACTCCTACGAGCAGTACTTC. The chain is built from TRBV27 and TRBJ2-7; the D gene is possibly TRBD1 (5 bases). The CDR3 loop spans 13 amino acids. From germline, CDR1 is MNHEY and CDR2 SMNVEV (reference sequence). The germline V and J ends were trimmed by 6 bases and 0 bases, with 9 bases remaining between them.

This clonotype showed up many times. The V and J genes are TRBV5-1 and TRBJ1-1; weak D call: TRBD1 (6 bases). Germline CDR1 is SGHRS and CDR2 is YFSETQ. CDR3 length: 14 residues. Trimming left V 0 bases short and J 3 bases short, with 9 bases between. CDR3: CASSLVAGDTEAFF. The CDR3 nucleotides are TGCGCCAGCAGCTTGGTAGCAGGGGACACTGAAGCTTTCTTT.